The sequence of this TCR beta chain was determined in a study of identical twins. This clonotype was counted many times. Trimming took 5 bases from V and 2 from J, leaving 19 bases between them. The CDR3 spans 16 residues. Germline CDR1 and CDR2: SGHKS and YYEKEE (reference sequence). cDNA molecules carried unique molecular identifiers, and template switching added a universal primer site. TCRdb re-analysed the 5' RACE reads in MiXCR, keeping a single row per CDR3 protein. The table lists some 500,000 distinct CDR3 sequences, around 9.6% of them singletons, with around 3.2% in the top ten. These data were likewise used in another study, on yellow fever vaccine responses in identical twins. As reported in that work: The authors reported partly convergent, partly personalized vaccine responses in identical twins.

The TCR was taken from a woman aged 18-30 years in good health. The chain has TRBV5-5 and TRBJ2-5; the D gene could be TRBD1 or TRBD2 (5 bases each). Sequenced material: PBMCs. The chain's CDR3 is CASRRQVTGRQETQYF. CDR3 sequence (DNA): TGTGCCAGCAGACGTCAAGTCACGGGACGACAAGAGACCCAGTACTTC.